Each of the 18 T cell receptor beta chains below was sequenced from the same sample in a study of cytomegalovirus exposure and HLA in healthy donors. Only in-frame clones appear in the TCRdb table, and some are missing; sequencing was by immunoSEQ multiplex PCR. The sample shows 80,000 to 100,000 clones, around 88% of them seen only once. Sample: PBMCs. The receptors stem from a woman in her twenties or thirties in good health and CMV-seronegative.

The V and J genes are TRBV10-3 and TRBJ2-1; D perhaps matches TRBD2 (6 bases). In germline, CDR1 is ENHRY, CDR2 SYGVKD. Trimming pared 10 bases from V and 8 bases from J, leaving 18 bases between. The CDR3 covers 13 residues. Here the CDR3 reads CASQKLAVDEQFF. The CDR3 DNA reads TGTGCCAGCCAGAAATTAGCGGTCGATGAGCAGTTCTTC.

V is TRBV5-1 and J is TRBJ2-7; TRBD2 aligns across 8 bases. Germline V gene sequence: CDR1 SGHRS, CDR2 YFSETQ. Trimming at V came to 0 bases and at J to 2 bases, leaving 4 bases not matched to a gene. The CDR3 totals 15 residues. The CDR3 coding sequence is TGCGCCAGCAGCTTGGGACTAGCGTCTACCTACGAGCAGTACTTC. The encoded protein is CASSLGLASTYEQYF. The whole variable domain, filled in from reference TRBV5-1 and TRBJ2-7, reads KAGVTQTPRYLIKTRGQQVTLSCSPISGHRSVSWYQQTPGQGLQFLFEYFSETQRNKGNFPGRFSGRQFSNSRSEMNVSTLELGDSALYLCASSLGLASTYEQYFGPGTRLTVT.

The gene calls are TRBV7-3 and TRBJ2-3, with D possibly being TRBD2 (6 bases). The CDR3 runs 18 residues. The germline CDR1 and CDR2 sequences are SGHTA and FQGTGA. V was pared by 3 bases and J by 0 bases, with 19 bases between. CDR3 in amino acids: CASSFYIPGLASTDTQYF. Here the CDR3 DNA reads TGTGCCAGCAGCTTTTATATCCCCGGGCTAGCGAGCACAGATACGCAGTATTTT.

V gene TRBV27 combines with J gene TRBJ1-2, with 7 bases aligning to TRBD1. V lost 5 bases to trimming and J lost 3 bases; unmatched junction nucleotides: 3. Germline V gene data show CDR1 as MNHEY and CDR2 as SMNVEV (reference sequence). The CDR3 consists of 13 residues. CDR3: CASSHRGDYGYTF. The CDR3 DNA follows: TGTGCCAGCAGTCACAGGGGTGACTATGGCTACACCTTC.

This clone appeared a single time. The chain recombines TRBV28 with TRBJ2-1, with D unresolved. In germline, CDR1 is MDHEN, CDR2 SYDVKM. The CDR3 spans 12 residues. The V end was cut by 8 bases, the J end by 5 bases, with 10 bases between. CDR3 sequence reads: CASLGDNNEQFF. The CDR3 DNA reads TGTGCCAGCTTAGGTGACAACAATGAGCAGTTCTTC.

CDR3: CASSQPGTETQYF. Written as DNA, the CDR3 is TGTGCCAGCAGCCAACCAGGAACGGAGACCCAGTACTTC. This chain connects TRBV16 to TRBJ2-5; D not resolved. The V and J ends lost 2 bases and 5 bases respectively, with 9 bases between them. Germline V CDR1 and CDR2: KGHSY, FQNENV. The CDR3 consists of 13 residues.

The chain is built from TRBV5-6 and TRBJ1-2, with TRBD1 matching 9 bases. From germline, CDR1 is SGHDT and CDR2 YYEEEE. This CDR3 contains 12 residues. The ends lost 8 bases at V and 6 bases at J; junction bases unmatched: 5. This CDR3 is CASHTGGDGYTF. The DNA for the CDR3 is TGTGCCAGTCACACAGGGGGCGATGGCTACACCTTC. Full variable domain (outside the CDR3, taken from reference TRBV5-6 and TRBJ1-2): DAGVTQSPTHLIKTRGQQVTLRCSPKSGHDTVSWYQQALGQGPQFIFQYYEEEERQRGNFPDRFSGHQFPNYSSELNVNALLLGDSALYLCASHTGGDGYTFGSGTRLTVV.

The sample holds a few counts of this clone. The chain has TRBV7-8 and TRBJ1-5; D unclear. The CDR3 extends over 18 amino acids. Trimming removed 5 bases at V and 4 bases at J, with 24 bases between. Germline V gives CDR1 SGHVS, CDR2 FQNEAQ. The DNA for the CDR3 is TGTGCCAGCAGCCGGACCAGGTTGACCTCTCGAGGGAATCAGCCCCAGCATTTT. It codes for CASSRTRLTSRGNQPQHF.

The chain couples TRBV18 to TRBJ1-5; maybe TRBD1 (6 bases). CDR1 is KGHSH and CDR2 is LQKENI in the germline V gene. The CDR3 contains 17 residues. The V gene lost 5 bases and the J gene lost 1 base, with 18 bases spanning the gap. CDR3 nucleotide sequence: TGTGCCAGCTCATTGGGCAGGGGATCGCTCAGCAATCAGCCCCAGCATTTT. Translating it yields CASSLGRGSLSNQPQHF.

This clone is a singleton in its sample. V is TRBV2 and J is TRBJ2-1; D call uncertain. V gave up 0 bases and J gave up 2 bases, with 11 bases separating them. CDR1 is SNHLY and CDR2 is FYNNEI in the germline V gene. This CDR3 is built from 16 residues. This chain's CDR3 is CASSEARVSTYNEQFF. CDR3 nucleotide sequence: TGTGCCAGCAGTGAAGCCCGGGTGTCTACCTACAATGAGCAGTTCTTC.

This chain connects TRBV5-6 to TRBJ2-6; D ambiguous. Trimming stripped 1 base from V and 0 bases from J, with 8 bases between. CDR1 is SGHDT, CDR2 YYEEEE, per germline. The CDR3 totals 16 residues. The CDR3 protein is CASSLSWPSGANVLTF. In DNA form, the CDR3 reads TGTGCCAGCAGCTTGTCCTGGCCCTCTGGGGCCAACGTCCTGACTTTC.

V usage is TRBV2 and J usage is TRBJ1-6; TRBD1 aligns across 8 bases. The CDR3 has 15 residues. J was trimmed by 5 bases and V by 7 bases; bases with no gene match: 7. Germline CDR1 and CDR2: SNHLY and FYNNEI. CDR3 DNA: TGTGCCAGCACGGGACAGGCGTCGAATAATTCACCCCTCCACTTT. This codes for CASTGQASNNSPLHF.

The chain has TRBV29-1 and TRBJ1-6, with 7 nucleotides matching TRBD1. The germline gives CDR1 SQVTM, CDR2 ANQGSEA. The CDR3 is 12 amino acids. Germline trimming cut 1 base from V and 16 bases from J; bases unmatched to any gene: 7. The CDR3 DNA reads TGCAGCGTTGAAGTCCCGGACAGGCGACTCCACTTT. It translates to CSVEVPDRRLHF.

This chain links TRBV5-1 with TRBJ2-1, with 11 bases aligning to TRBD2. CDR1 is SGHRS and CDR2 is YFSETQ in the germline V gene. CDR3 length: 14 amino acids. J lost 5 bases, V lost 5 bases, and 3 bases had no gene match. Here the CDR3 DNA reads TGCGCCAGCAGGGGGACTAGCGGTGACAATGAGCAGTTCTTC. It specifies CASRGTSGDNEQFF.

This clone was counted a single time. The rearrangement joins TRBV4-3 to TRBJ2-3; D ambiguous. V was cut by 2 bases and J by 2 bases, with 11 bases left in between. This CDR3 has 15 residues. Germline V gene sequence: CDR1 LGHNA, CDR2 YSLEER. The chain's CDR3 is CASSQLVQNTDTQYF. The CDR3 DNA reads TGCGCCAGCAGCCAATTAGTACAGAACACAGATACGCAGTATTTT.

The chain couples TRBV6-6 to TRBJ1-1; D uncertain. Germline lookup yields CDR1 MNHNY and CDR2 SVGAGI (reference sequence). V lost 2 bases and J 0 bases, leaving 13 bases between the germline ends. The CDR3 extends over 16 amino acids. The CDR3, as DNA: TGTGCCAGCAGTTACGAGGGAGGGCGGCTGAACACTGAAGCTTTCTTT. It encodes CASSYEGGRLNTEAFF.

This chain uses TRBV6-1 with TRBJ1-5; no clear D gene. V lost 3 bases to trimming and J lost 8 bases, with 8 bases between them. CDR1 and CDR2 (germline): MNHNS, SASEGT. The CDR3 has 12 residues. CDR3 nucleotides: TGTGCCAGCAGTGAGCCTCACAAGCCCCAGCATTTT. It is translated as CASSEPHKPQHF.

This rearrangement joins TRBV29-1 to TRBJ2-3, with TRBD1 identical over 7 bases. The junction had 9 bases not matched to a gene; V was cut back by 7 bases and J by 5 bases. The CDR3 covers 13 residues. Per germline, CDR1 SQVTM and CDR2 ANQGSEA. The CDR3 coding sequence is TGCAGCGCCTCAGGGGGAAAACGAGATACGCAGTATTTT. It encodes CSASGGKRDTQYF.